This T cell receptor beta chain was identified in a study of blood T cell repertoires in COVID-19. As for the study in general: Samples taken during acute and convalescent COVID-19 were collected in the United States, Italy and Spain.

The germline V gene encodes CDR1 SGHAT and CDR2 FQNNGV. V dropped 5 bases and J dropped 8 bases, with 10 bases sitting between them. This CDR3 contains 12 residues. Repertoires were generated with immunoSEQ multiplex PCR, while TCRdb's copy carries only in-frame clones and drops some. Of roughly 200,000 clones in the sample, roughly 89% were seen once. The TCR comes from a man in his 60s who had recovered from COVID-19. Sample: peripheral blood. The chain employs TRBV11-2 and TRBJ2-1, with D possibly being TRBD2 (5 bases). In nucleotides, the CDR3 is TGTGCCAGCAGCCCGGGATACCATGAGCAGTTCTTC. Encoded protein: CASSPGYHEQFF.